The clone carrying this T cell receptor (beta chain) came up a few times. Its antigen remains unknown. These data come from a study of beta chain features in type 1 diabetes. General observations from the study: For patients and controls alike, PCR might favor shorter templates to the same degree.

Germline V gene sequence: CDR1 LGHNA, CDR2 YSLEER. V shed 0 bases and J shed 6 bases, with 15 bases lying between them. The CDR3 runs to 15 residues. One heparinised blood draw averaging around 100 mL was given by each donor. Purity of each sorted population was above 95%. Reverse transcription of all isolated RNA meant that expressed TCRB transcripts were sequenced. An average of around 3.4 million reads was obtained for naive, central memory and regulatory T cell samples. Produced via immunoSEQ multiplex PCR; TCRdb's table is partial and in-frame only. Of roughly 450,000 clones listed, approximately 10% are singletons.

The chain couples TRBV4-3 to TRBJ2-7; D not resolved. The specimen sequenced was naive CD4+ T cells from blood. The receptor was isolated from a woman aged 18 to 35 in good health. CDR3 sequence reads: CASSQDIRRIGEQYF. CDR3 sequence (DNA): TGCGCCAGCAGCCAAGATATCCGCAGGATCGGCGAGCAGTACTTC.